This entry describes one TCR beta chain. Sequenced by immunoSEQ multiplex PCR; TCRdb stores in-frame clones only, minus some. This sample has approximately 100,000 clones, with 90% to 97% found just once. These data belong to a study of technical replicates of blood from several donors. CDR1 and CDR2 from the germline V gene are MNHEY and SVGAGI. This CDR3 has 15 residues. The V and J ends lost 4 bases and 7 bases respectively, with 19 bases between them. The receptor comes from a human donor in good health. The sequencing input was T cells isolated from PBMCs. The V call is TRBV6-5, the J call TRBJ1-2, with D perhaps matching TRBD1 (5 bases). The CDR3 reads CASSSIGGSSSGYTF. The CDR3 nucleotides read TGTGCCAGCAGTTCGATCGGGGGGTCGAGCAGTGGCTACACCTTC.